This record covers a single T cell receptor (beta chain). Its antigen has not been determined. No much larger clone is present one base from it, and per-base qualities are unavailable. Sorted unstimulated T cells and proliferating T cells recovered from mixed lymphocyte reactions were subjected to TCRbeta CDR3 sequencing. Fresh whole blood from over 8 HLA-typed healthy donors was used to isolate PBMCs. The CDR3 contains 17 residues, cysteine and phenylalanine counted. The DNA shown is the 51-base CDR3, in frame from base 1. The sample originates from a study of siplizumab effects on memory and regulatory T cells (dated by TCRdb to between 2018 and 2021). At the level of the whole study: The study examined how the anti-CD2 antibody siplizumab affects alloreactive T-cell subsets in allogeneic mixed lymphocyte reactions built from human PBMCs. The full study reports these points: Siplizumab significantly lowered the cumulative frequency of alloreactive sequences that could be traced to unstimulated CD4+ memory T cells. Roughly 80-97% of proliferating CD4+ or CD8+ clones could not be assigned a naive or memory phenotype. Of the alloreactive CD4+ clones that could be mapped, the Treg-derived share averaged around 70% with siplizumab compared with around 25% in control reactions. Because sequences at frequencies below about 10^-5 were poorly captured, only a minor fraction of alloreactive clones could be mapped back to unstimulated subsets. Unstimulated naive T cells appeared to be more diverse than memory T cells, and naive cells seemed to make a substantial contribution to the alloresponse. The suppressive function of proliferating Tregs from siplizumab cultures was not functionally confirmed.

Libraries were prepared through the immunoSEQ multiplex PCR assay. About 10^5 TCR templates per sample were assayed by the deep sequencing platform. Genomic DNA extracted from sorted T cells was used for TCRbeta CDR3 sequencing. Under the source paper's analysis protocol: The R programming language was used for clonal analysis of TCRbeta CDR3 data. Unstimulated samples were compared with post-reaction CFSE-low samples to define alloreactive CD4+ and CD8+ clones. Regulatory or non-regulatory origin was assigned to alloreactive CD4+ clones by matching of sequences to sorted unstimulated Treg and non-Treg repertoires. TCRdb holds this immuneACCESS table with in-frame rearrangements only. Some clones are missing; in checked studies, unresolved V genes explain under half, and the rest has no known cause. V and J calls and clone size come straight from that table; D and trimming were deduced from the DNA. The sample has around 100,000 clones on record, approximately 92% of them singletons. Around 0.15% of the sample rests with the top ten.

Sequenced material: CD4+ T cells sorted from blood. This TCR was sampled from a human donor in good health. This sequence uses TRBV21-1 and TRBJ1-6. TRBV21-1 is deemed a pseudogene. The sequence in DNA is TGTGCCAGCAGCAAAGCTGTACTCGGGCCCGGCGATTCACCCCTCCACTTT. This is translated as CASSKAVLGPGDSPLHF.